The clone carrying this T cell receptor (beta chain) was seen many times. Via MiXCR, TCRdb re-called the 5' RACE reads, giving one row per CDR3 protein. The table includes roughly 20,000 distinct CDR3 sequences, 4% to 4.5% detected once. The V and J ends lost 6 bases and 1 base respectively, with 13 bases between them. This CDR3 region has 14 residues. The source of the sample is a study of early T cells in non-severe SARS-CoV-2 infection. The receptor was isolated from an adult who was a healthcare worker with PCR-confirmed SARS-CoV-2 infection or an uninfected control (not recorded which). The source material was whole blood. The genes are TRBV12-3 or TRBV12-4 and TRBJ2-7; D may be TRBD1 or TRBD2 (5 bases each). The CDR3 sequence is CASRPGRRSYEQYF. CDR3 DNA: TGTGCCAGCAGGCCGGGACGCAGGTCCTACGAGCAGTACTTC.